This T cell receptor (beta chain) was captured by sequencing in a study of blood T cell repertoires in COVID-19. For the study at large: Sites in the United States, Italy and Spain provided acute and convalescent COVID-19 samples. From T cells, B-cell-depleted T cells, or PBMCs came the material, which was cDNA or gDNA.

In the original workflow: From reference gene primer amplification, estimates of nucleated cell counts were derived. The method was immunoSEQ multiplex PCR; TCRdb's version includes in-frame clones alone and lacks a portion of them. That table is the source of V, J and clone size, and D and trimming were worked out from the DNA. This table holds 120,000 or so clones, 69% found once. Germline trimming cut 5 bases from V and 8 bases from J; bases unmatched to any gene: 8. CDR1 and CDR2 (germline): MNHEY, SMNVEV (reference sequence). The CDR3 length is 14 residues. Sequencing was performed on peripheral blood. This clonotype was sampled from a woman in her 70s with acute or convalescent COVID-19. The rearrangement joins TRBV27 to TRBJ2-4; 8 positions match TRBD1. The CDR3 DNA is TGTGCCAGCAGTCCAAAATGGACAGGGCACATTCAGTACTTC. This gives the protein CASSPKWTGHIQYF.